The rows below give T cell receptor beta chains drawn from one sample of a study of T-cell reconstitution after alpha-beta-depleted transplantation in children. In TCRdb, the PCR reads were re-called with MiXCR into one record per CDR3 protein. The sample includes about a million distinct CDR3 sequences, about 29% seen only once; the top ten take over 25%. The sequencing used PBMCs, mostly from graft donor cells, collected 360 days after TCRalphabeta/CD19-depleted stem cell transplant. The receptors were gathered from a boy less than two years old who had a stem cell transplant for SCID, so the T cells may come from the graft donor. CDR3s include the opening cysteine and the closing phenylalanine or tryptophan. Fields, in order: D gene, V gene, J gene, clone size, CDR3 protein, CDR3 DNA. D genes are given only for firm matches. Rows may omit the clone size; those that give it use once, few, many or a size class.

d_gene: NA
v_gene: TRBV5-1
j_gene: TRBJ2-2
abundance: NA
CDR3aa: CASSRQVGENTGELFF
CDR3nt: TGCGCCAGCAGCCGCCAAGTAGGGGAGAACACCGGGGAGCTGTTTTTT

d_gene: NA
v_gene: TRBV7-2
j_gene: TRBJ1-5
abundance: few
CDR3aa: CASSWQAGNQPQHF
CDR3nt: TGTGCCAGCAGCTGGCAGGCGGGAAATCAGCCCCAGCATTTT

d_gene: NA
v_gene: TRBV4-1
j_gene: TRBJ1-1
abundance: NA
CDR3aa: CASSQGATAPNTEAFF
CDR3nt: TGCGCCAGCAGCCAAGGGGCGACGGCACCGAACACTGAAGCTTTCTTT

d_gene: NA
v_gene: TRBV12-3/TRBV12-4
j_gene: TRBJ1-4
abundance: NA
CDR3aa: CASSPARGKSATNEKLFF
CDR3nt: TGTGCCAGCAGTCCTGCCAGGGGAAAATCCGCAACTAATGAAAAACTGTTTTTT

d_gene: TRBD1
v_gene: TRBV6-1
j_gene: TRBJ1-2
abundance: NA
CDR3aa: CASRDRGRWDGYTF
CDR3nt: TGTGCCAGCAGGGACAGGGGGCGCTGGGATGGCTACACCTTC

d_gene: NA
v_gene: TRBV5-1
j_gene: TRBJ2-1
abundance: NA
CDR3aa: CASSFFAANYNEQFF
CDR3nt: TGCGCCAGCAGCTTTTTCGCAGCGAACTACAATGAGCAGTTCTTC

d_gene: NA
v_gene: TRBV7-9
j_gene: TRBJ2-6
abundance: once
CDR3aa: CASSHHGQFSGANVLTF
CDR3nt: TGTGCCAGCAGCCATCACGGACAGTTCTCTGGGGCCAACGTCCTGACTTTC

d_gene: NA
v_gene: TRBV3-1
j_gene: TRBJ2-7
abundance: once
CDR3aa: CASSRSRQEQYF
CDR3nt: TGTGCCAGCAGCCGATCCCGTCAAGAGCAGTACTTC

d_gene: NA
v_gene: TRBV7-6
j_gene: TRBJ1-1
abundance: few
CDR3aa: CASSDTGMDTEAFF
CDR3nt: TGTGCCAGCAGCGACACAGGTATGGACACTGAAGCTTTCTTT

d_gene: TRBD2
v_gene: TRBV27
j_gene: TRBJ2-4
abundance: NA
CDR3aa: CASSTSGMGKNIQYF
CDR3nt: TGTGCCAGCAGTACTAGCGGGATGGGCAAAAACATTCAGTACTTC

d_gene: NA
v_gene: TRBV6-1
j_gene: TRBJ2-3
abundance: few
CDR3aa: CASKKTFSTDTQYF
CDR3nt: TGTGCCAGCAAAAAAACATTCAGCACAGATACGCAGTATTTT

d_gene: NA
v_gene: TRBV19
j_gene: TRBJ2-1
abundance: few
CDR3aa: CASSTRENYNEQFF
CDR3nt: TGTGCCAGTAGTACCCGGGAGAATTACAATGAGCAGTTCTTC

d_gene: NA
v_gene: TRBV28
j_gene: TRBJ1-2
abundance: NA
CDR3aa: CASSADTLGAAGYTF
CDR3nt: TGTGCCAGCAGTGCGGACACCCTAGGAGCGGCTGGCTACACCTTC

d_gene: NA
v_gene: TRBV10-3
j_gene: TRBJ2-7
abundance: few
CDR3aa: CAIRGTENYEQYF
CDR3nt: TGTGCCATCCGGGGGACAGAGAACTACGAGCAGTACTTC

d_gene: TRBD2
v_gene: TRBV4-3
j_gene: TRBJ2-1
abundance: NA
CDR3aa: CASSQDHASGGASEQFF
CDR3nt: TGCGCCAGCAGCCAAGATCACGCTAGCGGGGGGGCCAGTGAGCAGTTCTTC

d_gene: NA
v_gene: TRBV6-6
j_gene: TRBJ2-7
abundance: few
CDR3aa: CASSSGVNYEQYF
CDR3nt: TGTGCCAGCAGTTCAGGAGTAAACTACGAGCAGTACTTC